This TCR beta chain was sequenced during a study of beta chain features in type 1 diabetes. Germline values: CDR1 MDHEN, CDR2 SYDVKM. Trimming removed 7 bases from V and 1 base from J, with 16 bases in between. This CDR3 is 15 amino acids long. What was sequenced were expressed TCRB transcripts, since all of the isolated RNA had been reverse transcribed. Sequencing was performed with immunoSEQ multiplex PCR; in TCRdb, only in-frame clones are kept and a portion is missing. The repertoire holds under 500,000 clones, with approximately 30% as singletons. Sorted CD4+ subsets: naive, central memory, regulatory, stem cell-like memory (CD45RO/CCR7/CD25/CD127/CD95/CD27 panel).

The chain carries TRBV28 and TRBJ2-5; the D call may be TRBD1 or TRBD2 (5 bases each). The sequence was collected from a man between 18 and 29 years old in good health. The material sequenced was naive CD4+ T cells from blood. The CDR3 region is CASTPGHRGQETQYF. The CDR3 DNA is TGTGCCAGCACCCCCGGACATCGGGGCCAAGAGACCCAGTACTTC.